Below are 15 T cell receptor beta chains sequenced from a single sample in a study of regulatory T cells in long-lasting Graves disease. Library construction for TCR beta used iRepertoire HTBI primers and Arm-PCR of CDR3 regions. TCRdb reprocessed the multiplex PCR reads via MiXCR and lists one record per CDR3 protein. Here the sample spans approximately 440,000 distinct CDR3 sequences, roughly a quarter being singletons. The time point here: persistent/refractory GD, antithyroid drugs over 5 years with positive TRAb. After RNA was extracted from PBMCs, the TCR library was made from it. The sequenced sample was peripheral blood mononuclear cells (PBMCs), obtained when the disease was refractory, from a patient treated with antithyroid drugs. These receptors were taken from a female donor with Graves disease.

The V gene is TRBV5-1, the J gene TRBJ2-2; the D is unclear. The CDR3 has 14 amino acids. Germline V CDR1 and CDR2: SGHRS, YFSETQ. Trimming took off 4 bases at V and 10 bases at J, with 17 bases between the two ends. CDR3 region: CASSVSVVAEELFF. CDR3 in DNA: TGCGCCAGCAGCGTTTCAGTAGTCGCCGAGGAGCTGTTTTTT.

This clonotype was seen ten or more times. The V gene is TRBV5-1, the J gene TRBJ1-2; the D gene is possibly TRBD1 (6 bases). Trimming took 4 bases from V and 4 from J, leaving 11 bases between them. Looked up from germline, CDR1 is SGHRS and CDR2 is YFSETQ. The CDR3 is 13 amino acids. The CDR3 here is CASSPGQIYGYTF. The CDR3 DNA sequence: TGCGCCAGCAGCCCCGGACAGATCTATGGCTACACCTTC.

This clonotype was seen many times. This chain joins TRBV10-3 and TRBJ1-1; D gene unclear. The CDR3 is made up of 15 amino acids. Germline CDR1 reads ENHRY; CDR2 reads SYGVKD. V gave up 9 bases and J gave up 3 bases, with 20 bases separating them. The CDR3 reads CAMAPLPIVDTEAFF. CDR3 sequence (DNA): TGTGCCATGGCCCCTCTCCCAATAGTGGACACTGAAGCTTTCTTT.

Remarks on this clonotype: One end of the junction fails to match germline, which may point to a read error. V and J are TRBV18 and TRBJ2-2; TRBD2 agrees at 10 bases. The CDR3 covers 14 residues. Germline values: CDR1 KGHSH, CDR2 LQKENI. The CDR3, as DNA: TGTGCCAACTCACCGACTAGCGGGCTTGTGAAGCTGTTTTTT. Encoded protein: CANSPTSGLVKLFF.

This clonotype was seen a few times. The rearrangement joins TRBV20-1 to TRBJ1-1; D is unclear. The germline gives CDR1 DFQATT, CDR2 SNEGSKA (reference sequence). The CDR3 sequence is 14 residues long. The germline V and J ends were trimmed by 6 bases and 4 bases, with 18 bases remaining between them. CDR3 region: CSADTILGFTEAFF. In DNA form, the CDR3 reads TGCAGTGCCGACACGATTTTAGGTTTCACTGAAGCTTTCTTT.

This chain uses TRBV19 with TRBJ2-3; either TRBD1 or TRBD2 may supply D (5 bases each). Germline CDR1 is LNHDA and CDR2 is SQIVND (reference sequence). This CDR3 is built from 16 residues. Trimming shortened V by 1 base and J by 5 bases, and 16 bases separated the two germline ends. The CDR3 DNA follows: TGTGCCAGTAGTATAGGTGGGACGAGCGGTGGAGATACGCAGTATTTT. This translates into CASSIGGTSGGDTQYF.

In this sample, this clonotype turned up many times. The V and J genes are TRBV6-1 and TRBJ1-2, with TRBD1 as a possible D gene (5 bases). The CDR3 is 15 residues long. V was trimmed by 4 bases and J by 4 bases, leaving 16 bases between them. Germline V gene data show CDR1 as MNHNS and CDR2 as SASEGT. The CDR3 spells CASSVFAGPTYGYTF. CDR3 in DNA: TGTGCCAGCAGTGTATTTGCAGGGCCGACCTATGGCTACACCTTC.

The rearrangement joins TRBV10-2 to TRBJ1-5; TRBD1 aligns across 10 bases. CDR3 size: 14 residues. CDR1 is WSHSY, CDR2 SAAADI, per germline. With V trimmed by 10 bases and J by 1 base, 4 bases remained unmatched. In nucleotides, the CDR3 is TGCGCCACCAGGGACAGGGGAAGCAATCAGCCCCAGCATTTT. This sequence encodes CATRDRGSNQPQHF.

This chain joins TRBV12-3 or TRBV12-4 and TRBJ2-7, with TRBD1 matching 10 bases. The CDR3 extends over 17 amino acids. V lost 4 bases, J lost 7 bases, and 16 bases stayed unmatched. CDR3 loop: CASSYSRPGQGTGEQYF. In DNA form, the CDR3 reads TGTGCCAGCAGTTACTCGAGGCCGGGACAGGGGACGGGGGAGCAGTACTTC.

This clonotype was counted a few times. This chain connects TRBV4-1 to TRBJ2-2, with D hard to call. The germline V and J ends were trimmed by 1 base and 5 bases, with 8 bases remaining between them. Germline V CDR1 and CDR2: MGHRA, YSYEKL. There are 14 residues in the CDR3. The CDR3 sequence: CASSQVVGTGELFF. CDR3 DNA: TGCGCCAGCAGCCAAGTCGTGGGGACCGGGGAGCTGTTTTTT.

The chain carries TRBV12-3 or TRBV12-4 and TRBJ2-5; D is ambiguous. Trimming removed 5 bases at V and 3 bases at J, with 16 bases between. This CDR3 has 15 residues. In DNA, the CDR3 is TGTGCCAGCAGTCCGATCGCCACGGGTAAAGAGACCCAGTACTTC. This codes for CASSPIATGKETQYF.

The chain is built from TRBV7-9 and TRBJ2-1, with D perhaps TRBD2 (6 bases). The ends were cut back, 5 bases at V and 15 bases at J, with 17 bases in the middle. Germline V CDR1 and CDR2: SEHNR, FQNEAQ (reference sequence). The CDR3 covers 12 residues. CDR3 nucleotides: TGTGCCAGCAGCCTGCCGGGACTTTCTCGGTTCTTC. Its protein product is CASSLPGLSRFF.

In the case of this clonotype: This may be a read error, as it is one base from a much larger clone. The chain combines TRBV7-2 with TRBJ1-1; a weak D match, TRBD1 (6 bases). CDR1 and CDR2 (germline): SGHTA, FQGNSA. CDR3 size: 16 residues. V was shortened by 7 bases and J by 2 bases, with 20 bases between the two germline ends. The CDR3 region has the DNA TGTGCCAGCAACTTCGGCCCGGCCGGGGGCAACACTGAAGCTTTCTTT. Translation gives CASNFGPAGGNTEAFF.

The rearrangement joins TRBV5-1 to TRBJ1-6; D perhaps matches TRBD1 (5 bases). This CDR3 region has 14 residues. Looked up from germline, CDR1 is SGHRS and CDR2 is YFSETQ. Trimming took off 4 bases at V and 7 bases at J, with 12 bases between the two ends. CDR3 nucleotide sequence: TGCGCCAGCAGCAACCGGGACGGAAATTCACCCCTCCACTTT. Residues: CASSNRDGNSPLHF.

As concerns this clonotype: A much larger clone lies one base from this, so it may be a read error. This chain joins TRBV7-9 and TRBJ2-7; 7 nucleotides agree with TRBD1. This CDR3 is 12 amino acids long. V shed 7 bases and J 1 base; nucleotides not matched to a gene: 1. CDR1 and CDR2 from the germline V gene are SEHNR and FQNEAQ (reference sequence). CDR3 nucleotides: TGTGCCAGCATGGACAGGTCCTACGAGCAGTACTTC. It codes for CASMDRSYEQYF.